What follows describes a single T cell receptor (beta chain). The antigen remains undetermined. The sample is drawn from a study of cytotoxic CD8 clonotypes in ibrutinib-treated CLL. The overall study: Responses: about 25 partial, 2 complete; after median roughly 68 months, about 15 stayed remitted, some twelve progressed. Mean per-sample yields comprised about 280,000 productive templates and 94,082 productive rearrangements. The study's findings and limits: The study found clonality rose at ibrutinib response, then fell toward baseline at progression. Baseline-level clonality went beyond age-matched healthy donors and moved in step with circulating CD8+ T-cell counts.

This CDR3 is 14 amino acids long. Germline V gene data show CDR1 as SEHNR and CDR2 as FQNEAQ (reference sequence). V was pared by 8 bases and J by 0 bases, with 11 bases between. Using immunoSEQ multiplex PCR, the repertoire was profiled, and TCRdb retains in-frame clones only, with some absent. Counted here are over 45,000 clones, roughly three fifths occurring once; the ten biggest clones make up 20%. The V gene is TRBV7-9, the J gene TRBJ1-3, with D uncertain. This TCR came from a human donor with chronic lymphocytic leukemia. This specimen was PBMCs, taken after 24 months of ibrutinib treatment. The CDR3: CASFPGNSGNTIYF. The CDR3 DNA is TGTGCCAGCTTTCCGGGGAACTCTGGAAACACCATATATTTT.